The text below deals with one TCR beta chain. These data come from a study of cytomegalovirus exposure and HLA in healthy donors. Study-wide context: The Caucasian-associated ancestry cluster held under 90% of around 380 genotyped donors.

After removal of 3 bases from V and 5 bases from J, the junction contained 5 bases not matched to a gene. The CDR3 loop spans 15 amino acids. Germline V gives CDR1 SNHLY, CDR2 FYNNEI. This PCR relied on a set of 60 Vbeta primers and 13 Jbeta primers. TCRdb's copy holds only in-frame clones and misses some; the assay was immunoSEQ multiplex PCR. Among 100,000 or so clones, around two thirds were seen once, and the ten largest hold around 3.9%. Sequenced material: PBMCs. This receptor was identified in a man under 40 in good health and CMV-seropositive. The chain joins TRBV2 to TRBJ1-1, with 11 bases that match TRBD1. As DNA, the CDR3 is TGTGCCAGCAGTGAGGGACAGGGGGGAATTACTGAAGCTTTCTTT. Translating it yields CASSEGQGGITEAFF.